This T cell receptor (beta chain) was sequenced in a study of Ad26.COV2.S vaccination and SARS-CoV-2 variants. General observations from the study: Recipients given vaccine exceeded placebo recipients in spike-specific TCR breadth. Substantial breadth in spike-specific CD8+ and CD4+ T cell responses was reportedly seen after vaccination.

This clone was counted a few times. The antigen remains unidentified. Assay: immunoSEQ multiplex PCR; the TCRdb copy retains only in-frame clones and omits some. The table records around 350,000 clones, about 85% of them present only once. Treatment in this sample: over 15 received Ad26.COV2.S at low or high dose, single or two shots; about 5 received placebo; per-sample allocation not given. Day 63 after the first vaccine or placebo injection was the time point for sampling. The specimen was peripheral blood, collected in a trial of Ad26.COV2.S vaccine versus placebo. The clonotype originates from a person between 18 and 65 years old who received the Ad26.COV2.S COVID-19 vaccine or a placebo.

The CDR3 bases are TGTGCCAGCAGCTTTACACAGAACACTGAAGCTTTCTTT. Translated, it gives CASSFTQNTEAFF. The V call is TRBV7-6, the J call TRBJ1-1; D is unclear. The CDR3 contains 13 residues. V gave up 3 bases and J gave up 1 base, with 6 bases separating them. Germline V gives CDR1 SGHVS, CDR2 FNYEAQ.